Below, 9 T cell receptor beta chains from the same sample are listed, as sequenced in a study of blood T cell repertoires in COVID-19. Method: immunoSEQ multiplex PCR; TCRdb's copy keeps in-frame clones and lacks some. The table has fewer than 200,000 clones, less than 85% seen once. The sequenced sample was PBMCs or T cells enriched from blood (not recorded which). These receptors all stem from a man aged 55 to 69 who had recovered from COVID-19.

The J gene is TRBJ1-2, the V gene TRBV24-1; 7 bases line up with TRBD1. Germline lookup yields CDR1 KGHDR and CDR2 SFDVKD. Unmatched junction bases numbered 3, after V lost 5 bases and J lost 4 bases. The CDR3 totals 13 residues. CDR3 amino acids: CATSATGVYGYTF. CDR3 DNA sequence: TGTGCCACCAGTGCCACAGGGGTCTATGGCTACACCTTC.

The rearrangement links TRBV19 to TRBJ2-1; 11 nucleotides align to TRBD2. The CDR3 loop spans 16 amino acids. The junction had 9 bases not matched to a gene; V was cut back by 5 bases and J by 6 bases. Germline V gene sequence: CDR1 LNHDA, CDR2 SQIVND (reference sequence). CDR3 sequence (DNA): TGTGCCAGTAGTCCCCAGGGACTAGCGGCCCTCAATGAGCAGTTCTTC. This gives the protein CASSPQGLAALNEQFF.

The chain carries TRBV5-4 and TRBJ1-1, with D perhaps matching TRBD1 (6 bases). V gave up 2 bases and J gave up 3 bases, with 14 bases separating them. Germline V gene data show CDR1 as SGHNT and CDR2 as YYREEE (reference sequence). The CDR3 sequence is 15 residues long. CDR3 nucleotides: TGTGCCAGCAGCTTAACAGGGTTCTTGTACACTGAAGCTTTCTTT. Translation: CASSLTGFLYTEAFF. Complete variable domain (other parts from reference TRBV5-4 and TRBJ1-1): ETGVTQSPTHLIKTRGQQVTLRCSSQSGHNTVSWYQQALGQGPQFIFQYYREEENGRGNFPPRFSGLQFPNYSSELNVNALELDDSALYLCASSLTGFLYTEAFFGQGTRLTVV.

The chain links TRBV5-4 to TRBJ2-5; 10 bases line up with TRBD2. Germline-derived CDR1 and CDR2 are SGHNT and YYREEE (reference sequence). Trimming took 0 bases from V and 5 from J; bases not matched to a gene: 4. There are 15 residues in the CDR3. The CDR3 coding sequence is TGTGCCAGCAGCTTGGTAGCGGGAGGCGGGGAGACCCAGTACTTC. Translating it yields CASSLVAGGGETQYF.

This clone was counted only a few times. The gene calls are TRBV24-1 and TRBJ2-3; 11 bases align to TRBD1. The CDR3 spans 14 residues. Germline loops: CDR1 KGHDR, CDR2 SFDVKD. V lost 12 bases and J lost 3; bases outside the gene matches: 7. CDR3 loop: CAGIRDRGTDTQYF. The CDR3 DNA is TGTGCCGGAATCCGGGACAGGGGGACAGATACGCAGTATTTT.

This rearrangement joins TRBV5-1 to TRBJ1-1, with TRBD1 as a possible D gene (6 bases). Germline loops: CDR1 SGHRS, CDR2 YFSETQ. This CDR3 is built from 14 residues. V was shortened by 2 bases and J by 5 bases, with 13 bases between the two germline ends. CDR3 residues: CASSFSGTSTEAFF. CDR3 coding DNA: TGCGCCAGCAGCTTCTCCGGGACATCTACTGAAGCTTTCTTT.

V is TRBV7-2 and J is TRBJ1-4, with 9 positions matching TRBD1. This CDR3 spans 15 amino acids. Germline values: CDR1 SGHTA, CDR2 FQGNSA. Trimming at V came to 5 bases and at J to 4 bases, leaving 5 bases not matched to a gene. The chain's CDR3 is CASSGPGQGNEKLFF. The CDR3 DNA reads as TGTGCCAGCAGCGGCCCGGGACAGGGTAATGAAAAACTGTTTTTT.

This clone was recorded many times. Here the CDR3 DNA reads TGCAGCGTTGAAGTCGCGGGAGGGAGTGGTACGCAGTATTTT. This translates into CSVEVAGGSGTQYF. The V call is TRBV29-1, the J call TRBJ2-3, with TRBD2 matching 9 bases. Trimming removed 1 base from V and 8 bases from J; junction bases left unmatched: 7. The CDR3 length is 14 residues. Looked up from germline, CDR1 is SQVTM and CDR2 is ANQGSEA.

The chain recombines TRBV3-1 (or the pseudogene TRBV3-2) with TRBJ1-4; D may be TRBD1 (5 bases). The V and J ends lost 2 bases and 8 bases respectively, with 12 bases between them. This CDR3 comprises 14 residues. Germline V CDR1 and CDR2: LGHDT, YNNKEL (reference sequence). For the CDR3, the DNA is TGTGCCAGCAGCCAACCAGGGCGCCAAGAAAAACTGTTTTTT. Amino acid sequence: CASSQPGRQEKLFF.